Here is one T cell receptor beta chain with its context. This sample was taken from a study of neoadjuvant anti-PD-1 for oral cavity cancer. The CDR3 is made up of 14 amino acids. Germline CDR1 reads SGHRS; CDR2 reads YFSETQ. The junction had 4 bases not matched to a gene; V was cut back by 4 bases and J by 3 bases. The method was immunoSEQ multiplex PCR; TCRdb's version includes in-frame clones alone and lacks a portion of them. This sample has around 31,000 clones; around nine tenths occur once, and the top ten carry about 4%. Sequencing was performed on PBMCs, taken before nivolumab (anti-PD-1) treatment. This sequence joins TRBV5-1 and TRBJ1-3, with 7 nucleotides matching TRBD1. The TCR was taken from a person between 40 and 80 years old with oral cavity squamous cell carcinoma. CDR3 DNA sequence: TGCGCCAGCAGCCGACAGGGTGGTGGAAACACCATATATTTT. Protein: CASSRQGGGNTIYF. Based on the CDR3 plus reference TRBV5-1 and TRBJ1-3, the full variable domain is KAGVTQTPRYLIKTRGQQVTLSCSPISGHRSVSWYQQTPGQGLQFLFEYFSETQRNKGNFPGRFSGRQFSNSRSEMNVSTLELGDSALYLCASSRQGGGNTIYFGEGSWLTVV.